A single sample gave rise to the 12 T cell receptor beta chains below, sequenced in a study of T cell repertoires in cytomegalovirus infection. TCRdb redid the calling of the reads with MiXCR, one entry per CDR3 protein. The sample lists around 140,000 distinct CDR3 sequences, more than 25% occurring once. The antigens of these receptors remain unknown. This specimen consisted of CD8+ T cells from cultured PBMCs, obtained from culture after CMV antigen stimulation. Receptors were obtained from a human donor in good health (CMV status not recorded). Some clones in this sample may be carry-over from other donors' samples.

This chain joins TRBV6-2 or TRBV6-3 and TRBJ2-2; D might be TRBD1 or TRBD2, each matching 6 bases. The ends were cut back, 8 bases at V and 3 bases at J, with 13 bases in the middle. CDR1 is MNHEY and CDR2 is SVGEGT in the germline V gene. The CDR3 runs 14 residues. In DNA, the CDR3 is TGTGCCAGCCGAAAGGGGGGTTACACCGGGGAGCTGTTTTTT. It yields the protein CASRKGGYTGELFF.

This chain links TRBV12-3 or TRBV12-4 with TRBJ1-6; 7 bases line up with TRBD1. The CDR3 runs 15 residues. Unmatched junction bases numbered 5, after V lost 6 bases and J lost 3 bases. CDR3 in DNA: TGTGCCAGCAGCCGTCACAGGGGCTATAATTCACCCCTCCACTTT. This codes for CASSRHRGYNSPLHF.

The chain couples TRBV25-1 to TRBJ1-4; no reliable D call. This CDR3 has 13 residues. CDR1 MGHDK and CDR2 SYGVNS come from the germline V gene. V was cut by 1 base and J by 6 bases, with 6 bases left in between. DNA of the CDR3: TGTGCCAGCAGTGAATTGGCCGATGAAAAACTGTTTTTT. It encodes CASSELADEKLFF.

This clonotype was counted many times. This sequence joins TRBV24-1 and TRBJ2-5; 10 bases are a match to TRBD2. Per the germline V gene, CDR1 is KGHDR and CDR2 is SFDVKD. The CDR3 has 17 residues. Unmatched junction bases numbered 8, after V lost 0 bases and J lost 5 bases. The CDR3 protein is CATSDLSGGALRETQYF. CDR3 nucleotides: TGTGCCACCAGTGATTTGAGCGGGGGGGCTCTTCGGGAGACCCAGTACTTC.

The chain combines TRBV5-1 with TRBJ1-6, with D perhaps TRBD1 (5 bases). V was pared by 6 bases and J by 7 bases, with 14 bases between. This CDR3 is 14 amino acids long. Looked up from germline, CDR1 is SGHRS and CDR2 is YFSETQ. CDR3 nucleotides: TGCGCCAGCAAGAAGGACACTGGGAATTCACCCCTCCACTTT. Amino acid sequence: CASKKDTGNSPLHF.

In its sample, this clonotype was seen many times. V is TRBV15 and J is TRBJ2-1; D remains ambiguous. The germline V gene has CDR1 LNHNV and CDR2 YYDKDF (reference sequence). This CDR3 has 13 amino acids. Trimming left V 1 base short and J 6 bases short, with 7 bases between. The CDR3 DNA reads as TGTGCCACCAGCAGAGCTATAGGCAATGAGCAGTTCTTC. Translation gives CATSRAIGNEQFF.

The table lists this clonotype with many counts. The V and J genes are TRBV9 and TRBJ2-3; D gene uncertain. The germline CDR1 and CDR2 sequences are SGDLS and YYNGEE. The CDR3 spans 12 residues. V was pared by 0 bases and J by 2 bases, with 1 base between. The chain's CDR3 is CASSVVTDTQYF. As DNA, the CDR3 is TGTGCCAGCAGCGTAGTCACAGATACGCAGTATTTT.

This clonotype showed up just a few times. The chain recombines TRBV20-1 with TRBJ2-7, with 7 bases lining up with TRBD1. This CDR3 contains 14 residues. Germline-derived CDR1 and CDR2 are DFQATT and SNEGSKA (reference sequence). The junction had 8 bases not matched to a gene; V was cut back by 6 bases and J by 0 bases. The CDR3 coding sequence is TGCAGTGCCCGCGGACAGGACGTCTCCTACGAGCAGTACTTC. It yields the protein CSARGQDVSYEQYF.

This clonotype was counted at least ten times. The genes are TRBV7-6 and TRBJ1-1; D is unresolved. Trimming cost V 0 bases and J 5 bases, with 7 bases left between them. CDR1 is SGHVS, CDR2 FNYEAQ, per germline. The CDR3 totals 13 residues. The CDR3 region is CASSLAGLTEAFF. As DNA, the CDR3 is TGTGCCAGCAGCTTAGCGGGCCTGACTGAAGCTTTCTTT.

The chain carries TRBV7-2 and TRBJ1-2; D remains ambiguous. CDR1 and CDR2 (germline): SGHTA, FQGNSA. Trimming took 1 base from V and 5 from J, leaving 11 bases between them. The CDR3 is 14 residues long. The CDR3 sequence is CASSLVETRYGYTF. In DNA, the CDR3 is TGTGCCAGCAGCTTAGTGGAGACTCGTTATGGCTACACCTTC.

The genes are TRBV7-2 and TRBJ1-1; D remains unclear. Germline V gives CDR1 SGHTA, CDR2 FQGNSA. The CDR3 is made up of 16 amino acids. V was clipped by 5 bases and J by 1 base, with 17 bases between them. The CDR3 DNA sequence: TGTGCCAGCAGCCACTGGGTCGAAGGGCCGAACACTGAAGCTTTCTTT. Its protein product is CASSHWVEGPNTEAFF.

This rearrangement joins TRBV28 to TRBJ2-1; possibly TRBD2 for D (5 bases). CDR3 size: 15 residues. V lost 6 bases and J 8 bases, leaving 20 bases between the germline ends. CDR1 is MDHEN, CDR2 SYDVKM, per germline. The CDR3 protein is CASSPTSGFSDEQFF. CDR3 DNA: TGTGCCAGCAGCCCAACCTCGGGGTTCTCGGATGAGCAGTTCTTC. Full variable domain (rest looked up from reference TRBV28 and TRBJ2-1): DVKVTQSSRYLVKRTGEKVFLECVQDMDHENMFWYRQDPGLGLRLIYFSYDVKMKEKGDIPEGYSVSREKKERFSLILESASTNQTSMYLCASSPTSGFSDEQFFGPGTRLTVL.